The 5 T cell receptor beta chains reported below all come from one sample, sequenced in a study of early T cells in non-severe SARS-CoV-2 infection. One entry per CDR3 protein, called by TCRdb with MiXCR from the 5' RACE reads. The sample lists some 60,000 distinct CDR3 sequences; roughly 12% were seen once. The sequencing input was whole blood. Every receptor here comes from an adult who was a healthcare worker with PCR-confirmed SARS-CoV-2 infection or an uninfected control (not recorded which).

This clonotype has at least ten counts. In DNA, the CDR3 is TGTGCCAGCAGCAAAGGGATGACCTACGAGCAGTACTTC. Translation gives CASSKGMTYEQYF. The chain joins TRBV7-3 to TRBJ2-7; no firm D call. CDR1 is SGHTA and CDR2 is FQGTGA in the germline V gene. The CDR3 is 13 amino acids. Trimming pared 5 bases from V and 2 bases from J, leaving 10 bases between.

The genes are TRBV20-1 and TRBJ1-1; possible D gene TRBD1, 5 bases. Per germline, CDR1 DFQATT and CDR2 SNEGSKA (reference sequence). Trimming took 6 bases from V and 0 from J, leaving 11 bases between them. This CDR3 is built from 13 residues. The CDR3 sequence: CSARGRLNTEAFF. CDR3 in DNA: TGCAGTGCACGGGGACGGCTGAACACTGAAGCTTTCTTT.

This clonotype was counted ten times or more. The chain employs TRBV5-1 and TRBJ1-3; 7 bases are a match to TRBD1. This CDR3 contains 14 residues. The V gene end was trimmed by 3 bases and the J gene end by 7 bases; junction bases not matched to a gene: 7. Per germline, CDR1 SGHRS and CDR2 YFSETQ. CDR3 in DNA: TGCGCCAGCAGCTACGGACAGGCCTCGAACACCATATATTTT. This sequence encodes CASSYGQASNTIYF.

This clonotype turned up a few times. The chain is built from TRBV19 and TRBJ2-2, with 7 bases fitting TRBD2. The V gene end was trimmed by 1 base and the J gene end by 2 bases; junction bases not matched to a gene: 7. There are 17 residues in the CDR3. Looked up from germline, CDR1 is LNHDA and CDR2 is SQIVND (reference sequence). Written as DNA, the CDR3 is TGTGCCAGTAGTATAGTCTGGAAGCGGGGTAACACCGGGGAGCTGTTTTTT. Translation: CASSIVWKRGNTGELFF.

This sequence joins TRBV11-2 and TRBJ2-5, with no clear D. The germline V and J ends were trimmed by 5 bases and 5 bases, with 18 bases remaining between them. Looked up from germline, CDR1 is SGHAT and CDR2 is FQNNGV. The CDR3 runs 15 residues. CDR3 coding DNA: TGTGCCAGCAGCCACTATTCAGCCCTACACGAGACCCAGTACTTC. This gives the protein CASSHYSALHETQYF. Full variable domain (remainder filled in from reference TRBV11-2 and TRBJ2-5): EAGVAQSPRYKIIEKRQSVAFWCNPISGHATLYWYQQILGQGPKLLIQFQNNGVVDDSQLPKDRFSAERLKGVDSTLKIQPAKLEDSAVYLCASSHYSALHETQYFGPGTRLLVL.